One and the same sample provided the 13 T cell receptor beta chains below, sequenced in a study of glioma-infiltrating T cells after dendritic cell vaccination. TCRdb keeps only in-frame clones here, not all; method: immunoSEQ multiplex PCR. The repertoire holds 65,000 to 80,000 clones, with around 90% as singletons. Sample time point: after dendritic cell vaccination, including at tumor progression/relapse. The sequences come from blood, collected after dendritic cell vaccination. The receptor source for this set is a human donor with glioblastoma.

The chain joins TRBV30 to TRBJ1-5, with unresolved D. V shed 5 bases and J shed 7 bases, with 12 bases lying between them. Germline V gives CDR1 GTSNPN, CDR2 SVGIG (reference sequence). The CDR3 consists of 12 residues. Written as DNA, the CDR3 is TGTGCCTGGTCTCGAGTGGGCCAGCCCCAGCATTTT. This encodes CAWSRVGQPQHF. The full variable domain, in which reference TRBV30 and TRBJ1-5 provide the parts outside the CDR3, is SQTIHQWPATLVQPVGSPLSLECTVEGTSNPNLYWYRQAAGRGLQLLFYSVGIGQISSEVPQNLSASRPQDRQFILSSKKLLLSDSGFYLCAWSRVGQPQHFGDGTRLSIL.

This clone was observed a single time. The V call is TRBV5-1, the J call TRBJ1-2; no clear D gene. V shed 4 bases and J shed 3 bases, with 10 bases lying between them. Looked up from germline, CDR1 is SGHRS and CDR2 is YFSETQ. The CDR3 runs to 13 residues. CDR3 sequence: CASSTGSDYGYTF. CDR3 coding DNA: TGCGCCAGCAGCACGGGATCTGACTATGGCTACACCTTC. Combining the CDR3 with reference TRBV5-1 and TRBJ1-2 gives the whole variable domain KAGVTQTPRYLIKTRGQQVTLSCSPISGHRSVSWYQQTPGQGLQFLFEYFSETQRNKGNFPGRFSGRQFSNSRSEMNVSTLELGDSALYLCASSTGSDYGYTFGSGTRLTVV.

The J gene is TRBJ1-2, the V gene TRBV5-4; 9 bases are shared with TRBD1. Germline CDR1 and CDR2: SGHNT and YYREEE (reference sequence). The junction had 6 bases not matched to a gene; V was cut back by 5 bases and J by 4 bases. The CDR3 covers 14 residues. The CDR3 sequence: CASRIDRGTYGYTF. The CDR3 DNA reads as TGTGCCAGCAGAATAGACAGGGGGACCTATGGCTACACCTTC.

The rearrangement uses TRBV5-5 and TRBJ2-7, with D possibly TRBD2 on 7 matching bases. The CDR3 loop spans 15 amino acids. Germline V CDR1 and CDR2: SGHKS, YYEKEE (reference sequence). V lost 3 bases, J lost 0 bases, and 13 bases lay in between. CDR3 sequence: CASSSRGGPSYEQYF. In DNA form, the CDR3 reads TGTGCCAGCAGCTCAAGGGGGGGGCCCTCCTACGAGCAGTACTTC.

The gene calls are TRBV30 and TRBJ2-7, with 7 bases matching TRBD2. The trim removed 3 bases at V and 3 bases at J, leaving 17 bases unmatched. Germline V gene sequence: CDR1 GTSNPN, CDR2 SVGIG (reference sequence). The CDR3 totals 17 residues. For the CDR3, the DNA is TGTGCCTGGAGAAAAATTTTGGGACTACCACCTTACTACGAGCAGTACTTC. Its protein product is CAWRKILGLPPYYEQYF.

V and J are TRBV9 and TRBJ2-5; perhaps TRBD1 as D (5 bases). The CDR3 contains 14 residues. V was trimmed by 0 bases and J by 2 bases, leaving 8 bases between them. Germline V gene data show CDR1 as SGDLS and CDR2 as YYNGEE. As DNA, the CDR3 is TGTGCCAGCAGCGTAGCCGGACAACAAGAGACCCAGTACTTC. This encodes CASSVAGQQETQYF.

The chain couples TRBV6-1 to TRBJ1-2; possibly TRBD1 for D (6 bases). V lost 5 bases and J 2 bases, leaving 9 bases between the germline ends. The CDR3 contains 13 residues. Germline CDR1 and CDR2: MNHNS and SASEGT. In DNA, the CDR3 is TGTGCCAGCAGTACACAGGGAAACTATGGCTACACCTTC. Amino acid sequence: CASSTQGNYGYTF.

The chain joins TRBV27 to TRBJ2-7, with a possible D match to TRBD2 (6 bases). CDR3 length: 12 amino acids. Trimming shortened V by 8 bases and J by 9 bases, and 17 bases separated the two germline ends. The germline V gene has CDR1 MNHEY and CDR2 SMNVEV (reference sequence). The CDR3 bases are TGTGCCAGCCGGGAAGCGGGTGGGGGGCAGTACTTC. Translation: CASREAGGGQYF.

The gene calls are TRBV5-1 and TRBJ1-5; maybe TRBD1 (5 bases). The CDR3 is 15 residues long. Germline-derived CDR1 and CDR2 are SGHRS and YFSETQ. The V gene lost 0 bases and the J gene lost 7 bases, with 14 bases spanning the gap. The CDR3 DNA sequence: TGCGCCAGCAGCTTGGGGTTCAGGGAGGGCCAGCCCCAGCATTTT. Translated: CASSLGFREGQPQHF.

The chain has TRBV5-5 and TRBJ2-3; D gene unclear. Deletions cut 3 bases from V and 3 bases from J, with 8 bases between. Germline-derived CDR1 and CDR2 are SGHKS and YYEKEE (reference sequence). The CDR3 has 13 residues. The CDR3 region is CASSWKETDTQYF. CDR3 nucleotide sequence: TGTGCCAGCAGCTGGAAGGAGACAGATACGCAGTATTTT.

The chain has TRBV11-3 and TRBJ1-2; D unresolved. The CDR3 extends over 13 amino acids. Germline CDR1 is SGHNT and CDR2 is YENEEA. Between the trimmed V and J ends, which lost 0 bases and 2 bases, there was a span of 4 bases. CDR3 region: CASSLDQNYGYTF. For the CDR3, the DNA is TGTGCCAGCAGCTTAGATCAAAACTATGGCTACACCTTC.

DNA of the CDR3: TGTGCCAGCAGCTCTGGACTAGCGGGAGCACTTGAGACCCAGTACTTC. Translated, it gives CASSSGLAGALETQYF. The chain combines TRBV5-4 with TRBJ2-5, with TRBD2 matching 13 bases. CDR3 size: 16 residues. Germline CDR1 is SGHNT and CDR2 is YYREEE (reference sequence). V shed 3 bases and J 5 bases; nucleotides not matched to a gene: 7.

V and J are TRBV10-1 and TRBJ2-5; 7 bases fit TRBD1. Trimming at V came to 9 bases and at J to 3 bases, leaving 4 bases not matched to a gene. This CDR3 is built from 12 residues. Germline CDR1 WNHNN, CDR2 SYGVQD (reference sequence). The CDR3 loop is CARGTVEETQYF. The CDR3 nucleotides read TGCGCCAGAGGGACAGTTGAAGAGACCCAGTACTTC.